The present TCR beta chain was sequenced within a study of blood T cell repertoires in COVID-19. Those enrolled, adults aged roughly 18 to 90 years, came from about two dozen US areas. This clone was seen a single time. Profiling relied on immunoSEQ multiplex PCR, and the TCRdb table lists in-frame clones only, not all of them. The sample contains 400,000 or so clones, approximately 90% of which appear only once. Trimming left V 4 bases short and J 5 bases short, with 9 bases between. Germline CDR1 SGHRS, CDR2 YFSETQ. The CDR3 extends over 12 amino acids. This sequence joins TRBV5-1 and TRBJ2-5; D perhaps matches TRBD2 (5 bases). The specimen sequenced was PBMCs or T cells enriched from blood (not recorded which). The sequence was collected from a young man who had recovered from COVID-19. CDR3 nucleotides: TGCGCCAGCAGCCAACGAGGGGAGACCCAGTACTTC. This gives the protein CASSQRGETQYF.